This entry describes one T cell receptor beta chain. Antigen unknown. This sample was taken from a study of T cell responses to AZD1222 COVID-19 vaccine. Overall study context: Samples with a second dose at about 4 or about 12 weeks were pooled together. Findings of the study overall: There were mostly white British donors and more females than males, and clonal diversity was possibly underestimated. CD4 TCRs associated with vaccination spanned spike, dominating at 160-218 and 743-854.

TCRdb's table, derived via immunoSEQ multiplex PCR, lists solely in-frame clones and lacks some. This sample has over 40,000 clones, with around 85% found just once. The input for sequencing was peripheral blood, taken on day 0 of AZD1222 vaccination. This TCR came from an adult in good health.

The chain's CDR3 is CASSLDRAGSTEAFF. In DNA, the CDR3 is TGTGCCAGCAGCTTAGATAGGGCGGGCTCCACTGAAGCTTTCTTT. The chain couples TRBV7-2 to TRBJ1-1, with D unclear. In germline, CDR1 is SGHTA, CDR2 FQGNSA. Deletions cut 1 base from V and 4 bases from J, with 13 bases between. This CDR3 contains 15 residues.